The table lists the clone carrying this T cell receptor beta chain with a few counts. This sample stems from a study of regulatory T cells in long-lasting Graves disease. Library construction for TCR beta used iRepertoire HTBI primers and Arm-PCR of CDR3 regions. TCRdb used MiXCR to reprocess the multiplex PCR reads, holding one entry per CDR3 protein. The sample has 400,000 to 500,000 distinct CDR3 sequences; about a sixth are singletons. Indicated time point: newly diagnosed GD, antithyroid drugs for less than 3 months. The TCR library was made from RNA extracted from PBMCs. The same sample was also studied in work on T cells in Graves' hyperthyroidism and ophthalmopathy.

The starting material was peripheral blood mononuclear cells (PBMCs), obtained at new diagnosis, from a patient treated with antithyroid drugs. This clonotype was obtained from a woman aged 18-35 years with Graves disease.

DNA for the CDR3: TGCGCCAGCAGCCACCGGGACAGGGATAATCAGCCCCAGCATTTT. Translated: CASSHRDRDNQPQHF. The chain links TRBV4-1 to TRBJ1-5, with 9 bases matching TRBD1. CDR1 MGHRA and CDR2 YSYEKL come from the germline V gene. This CDR3 has 15 residues. The ends lost 3 bases at V and 4 bases at J; junction bases unmatched: 4.